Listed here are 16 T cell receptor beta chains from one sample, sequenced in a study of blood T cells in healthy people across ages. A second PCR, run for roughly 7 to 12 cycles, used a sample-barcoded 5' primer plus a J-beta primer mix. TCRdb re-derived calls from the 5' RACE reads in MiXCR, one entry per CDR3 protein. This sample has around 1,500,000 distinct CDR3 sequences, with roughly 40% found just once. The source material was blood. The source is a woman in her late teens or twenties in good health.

CDR3 sequence reads: CASSPGQQGNTGELFF. The CDR3 DNA reads as TGTGCCAGCTCACCAGGCCAACAGGGGAACACCGGGGAGCTGTTTTTT. This chain links TRBV18 with TRBJ2-2, with D perhaps matching TRBD1 (6 bases). The CDR3 sequence is 16 residues long. V was trimmed by 2 bases and J by 1 base, leaving 11 bases between them. Germline CDR1 reads KGHSH; CDR2 reads LQKENI.

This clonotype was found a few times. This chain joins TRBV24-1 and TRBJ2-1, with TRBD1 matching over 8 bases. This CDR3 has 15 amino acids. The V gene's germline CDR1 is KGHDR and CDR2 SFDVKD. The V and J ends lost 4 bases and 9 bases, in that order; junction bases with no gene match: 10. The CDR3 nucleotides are TGTGCCACCAGTGAGAGGACAGGGTTACAATTTGAGCAGTTCTTC. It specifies CATSERTGLQFEQFF.

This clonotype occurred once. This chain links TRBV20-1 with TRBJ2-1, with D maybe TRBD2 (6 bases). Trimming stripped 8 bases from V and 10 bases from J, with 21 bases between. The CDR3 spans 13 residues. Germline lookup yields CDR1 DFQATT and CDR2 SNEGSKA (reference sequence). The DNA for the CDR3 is TGCAGTTCTGGGGGACTTGGGGACCGCGAGCAGTTCTTC. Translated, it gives CSSGGLGDREQFF.

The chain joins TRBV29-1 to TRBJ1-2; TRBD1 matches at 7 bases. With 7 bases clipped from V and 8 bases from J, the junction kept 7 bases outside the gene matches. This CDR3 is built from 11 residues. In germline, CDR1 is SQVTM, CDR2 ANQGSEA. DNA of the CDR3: TGCAGCGGCCAACAGGGGTACGGCTACACCTTC. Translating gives CSGQQGYGYTF.

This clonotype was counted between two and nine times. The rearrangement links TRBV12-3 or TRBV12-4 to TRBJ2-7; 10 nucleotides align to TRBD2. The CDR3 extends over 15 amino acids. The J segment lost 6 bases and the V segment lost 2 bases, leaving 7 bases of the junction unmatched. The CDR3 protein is CASSLRTSGSREQYF. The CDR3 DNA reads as TGTGCCAGCAGTTTAAGGACTAGCGGTTCGCGCGAGCAGTACTTC.

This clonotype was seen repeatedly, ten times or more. CDR3 bases: TGTGCCAGCAGTTTAACGGCTAGCGGGTCCTCCTACGAGCAGTACTTC. Translating gives CASSLTASGSSYEQYF. The V gene is TRBV28, the J gene TRBJ2-7, with TRBD2 matching over 8 bases. Germline V lookup: CDR1 MDHEN, CDR2 SYDVKM. The V segment lost 2 bases and the J segment 0 bases; nucleotides outside the gene matches: 6. This CDR3 is 16 amino acids long.

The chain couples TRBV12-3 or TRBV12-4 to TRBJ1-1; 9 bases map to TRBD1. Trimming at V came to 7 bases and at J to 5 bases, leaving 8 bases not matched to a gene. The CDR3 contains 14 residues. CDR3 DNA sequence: TGTGCCAGCACCCTGACAGGGGGTATTACTGAAGCTTTCTTT. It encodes CASTLTGGITEAFF.

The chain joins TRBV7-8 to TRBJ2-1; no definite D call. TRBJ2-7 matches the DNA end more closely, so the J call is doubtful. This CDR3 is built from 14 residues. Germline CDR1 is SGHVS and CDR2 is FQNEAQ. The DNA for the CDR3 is TGTGCCAGCAGGGGCAGGACGAGCTACAATGAGCAGTACTTC. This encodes CASRGRTSYNEQYF.

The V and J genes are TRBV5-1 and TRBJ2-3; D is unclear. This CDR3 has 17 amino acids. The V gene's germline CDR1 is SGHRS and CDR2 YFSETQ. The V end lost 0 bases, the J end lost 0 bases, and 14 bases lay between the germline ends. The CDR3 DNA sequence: TGCGCCAGCAGCTTGGCGGGTAGCCAAAGTAGCACAGATACGCAGTATTTT. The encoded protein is CASSLAGSQSSTDTQYF.

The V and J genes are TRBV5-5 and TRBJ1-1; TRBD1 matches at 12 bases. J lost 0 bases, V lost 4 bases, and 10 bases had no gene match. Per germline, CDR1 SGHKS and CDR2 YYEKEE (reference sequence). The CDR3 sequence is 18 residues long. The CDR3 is CASSLFGGQGAVNTEAFF. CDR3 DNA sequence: TGTGCCAGCAGCCTCTTTGGGGGACAGGGGGCGGTGAACACTGAAGCTTTCTTT.

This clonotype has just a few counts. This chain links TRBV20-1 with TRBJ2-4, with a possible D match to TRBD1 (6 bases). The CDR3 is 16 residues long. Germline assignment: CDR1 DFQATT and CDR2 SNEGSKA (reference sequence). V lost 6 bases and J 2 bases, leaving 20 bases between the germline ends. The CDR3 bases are TGCAGTGCCCTGATGTGGGGGCTGGGAACCAAAAACATTCAGTACTTC. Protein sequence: CSALMWGLGTKNIQYF.

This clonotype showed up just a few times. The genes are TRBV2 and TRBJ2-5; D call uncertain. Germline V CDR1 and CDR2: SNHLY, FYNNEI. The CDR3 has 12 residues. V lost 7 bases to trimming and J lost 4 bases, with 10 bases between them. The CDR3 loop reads CASMRLGETQYF. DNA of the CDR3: TGTGCCAGCATGAGGCTAGGAGAGACCCAGTACTTC.

For the CDR3, the DNA is TGCGCCAGCAGCCAATACCAAGGGCACAATGAGCAGTTCTTC. Its translation is CASSQYQGHNEQFF. The chain links TRBV4-1 to TRBJ2-1; D ambiguous. The CDR3 has 14 residues. The germline gives CDR1 MGHRA, CDR2 YSYEKL. V lost 2 bases and J lost 5, with 10 bases in between.

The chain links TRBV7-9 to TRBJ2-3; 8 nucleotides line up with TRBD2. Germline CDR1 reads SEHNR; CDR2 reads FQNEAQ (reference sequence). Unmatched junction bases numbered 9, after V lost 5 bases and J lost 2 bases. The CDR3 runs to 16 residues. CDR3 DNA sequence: TGTGCCAGCAGCCCCAGGACTAGCCGGGACACAGATACGCAGTATTTT. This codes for CASSPRTSRDTDTQYF.

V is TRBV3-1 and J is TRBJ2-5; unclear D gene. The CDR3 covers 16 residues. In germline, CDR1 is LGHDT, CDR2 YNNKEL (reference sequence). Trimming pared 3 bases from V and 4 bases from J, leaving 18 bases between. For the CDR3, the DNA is TGTGCCAGCAGCCACGTCCTGCGCGCGTCGGGAGAGACCCAGTACTTC. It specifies CASSHVLRASGETQYF.

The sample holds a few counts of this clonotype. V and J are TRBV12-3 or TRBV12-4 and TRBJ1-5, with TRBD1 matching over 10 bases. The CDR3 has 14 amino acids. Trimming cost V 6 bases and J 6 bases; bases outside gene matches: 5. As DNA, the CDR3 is TGTGCCAGCAGATCCGGGACAGGGGCTCAGCCCCAGCATTTT. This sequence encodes CASRSGTGAQPQHF.